Listed here are 22 T cell receptor beta chains from one sample, sequenced in a study of CD8+ T cells in alopecia areata. As for treatment: oral pan-JAK inhibitor, 5-10 mg twice daily. Extracted RNA was reverse transcribed into cDNA, the sequencing template. TCRdb keeps only in-frame clones here, not all; method: immunoSEQ multiplex PCR. The table lists 200,000 to 250,000 clones, less than 50% of them singletons. The specimen was CD4+ T cells sorted from blood, collected at approximately week 36, from a patient treated with tofacitinib. The receptors originated from a human donor with alopecia areata.

The chain joins TRBV19 to TRBJ2-1; D might be TRBD2 (6 bases). Trimming took 8 bases from V and 8 from J, leaving 22 bases between them. Germline V lookup: CDR1 LNHDA, CDR2 SQIVND (reference sequence). This CDR3 is built from 15 residues. CDR3 sequence: CASAQGGGKGDEQFF. CDR3 DNA sequence: TGTGCCAGTGCCCAGGGTGGAGGGAAAGGGGATGAGCAGTTCTTC.

This sequence joins TRBV4-3 and TRBJ2-1, with 9 positions matching TRBD2. V trimming: 1 base; J trimming: 2 bases; junction bases outside the gene matches: 6. The CDR3 is 17 residues long. The germline V gene encodes CDR1 LGHNA and CDR2 YSLEER. The CDR3 region has the DNA TGCGCCAGCAGCCAAGCGGTCGCGGGAGGGCCCTACAATGAGCAGTTCTTC. This codes for CASSQAVAGGPYNEQFF.

This clone was seen just once. The genes are TRBV9 and TRBJ2-1; D gene unclear. V was shortened by 0 bases and J by 10 bases, with 11 bases between the two germline ends. The CDR3 is 13 amino acids. In germline, CDR1 is SGDLS, CDR2 YYNGEE. The CDR3 sequence: CASSVGPVGEQFF. For the CDR3, the DNA is TGTGCCAGCAGCGTAGGTCCAGTCGGCGAGCAGTTCTTC. The full variable domain, with the rest looked up from reference TRBV9 and TRBJ2-1, is DSGVTQTPKHLITATGQRVTLRCSPRSGDLSVYWYQQSLDQGLQFLIQYYNGEERAKGNILERFSAQQFPDLHSELNLSSLELGDSALYFCASSVGPVGEQFFGPGTRLTVL.

V gene TRBV29-1 combines with J gene TRBJ1-3, with D hard to call. This CDR3 has 13 residues. Germline lookup yields CDR1 SQVTM and CDR2 ANQGSEA. Trimming shortened V by 3 bases and J by 4 bases, and 10 bases separated the two germline ends. Here the CDR3 DNA reads TGCAGCGTTGATGAGGGTGCGGGAAACACCATATATTTT. The encoded protein is CSVDEGAGNTIYF.

This clone showed up just a few times. V gene TRBV6-6 combines with J gene TRBJ2-7; D perhaps matches TRBD1 (6 bases). This CDR3 is 11 amino acids long. V shed 7 bases and J shed 3 bases, with 7 bases lying between them. CDR1 and CDR2 (germline): MNHNY, SVGAGI (reference sequence). The CDR3 is CASTGDYEQYF. The CDR3 nucleotides are TGTGCCAGCACAGGGGACTACGAGCAGTACTTC.

J is TRBJ1-2 and V is TRBV4-3, with TRBD1 as a possible D gene (5 bases). V gave up 1 base and J gave up 2 bases, with 8 bases separating them. The CDR3 has 14 amino acids. From germline, CDR1 is LGHNA and CDR2 YSLEER. CDR3 in amino acids: CASSQGGRNYGYTF. For the CDR3, the DNA is TGCGCCAGCAGCCAAGGGGGCAGAAACTATGGCTACACCTTC.

In its sample, this clone was seen a few times. This rearrangement joins TRBV7-8 to TRBJ2-1; 15 bases are a match to TRBD2. J lost 8 bases, V lost 2 bases, and 10 bases had no gene match. This CDR3 region has 18 residues. In germline, CDR1 is SGHVS, CDR2 FQNEAQ. DNA of the CDR3: TGTGCCAGCAGCTTAATGTTGCGGACTAGCGGGAGGGGTTATGAGCAGTTCTTC. Translation: CASSLMLRTSGRGYEQFF.

The chain combines TRBV5-1 with TRBJ1-2; no firm D call. Between the trimmed V and J ends, which lost 0 bases and 3 bases, there was a span of 9 bases. Germline loops: CDR1 SGHRS, CDR2 YFSETQ. The CDR3 contains 14 residues. CDR3 region: CASSLAVTDYGYTF. For the CDR3, the DNA is TGCGCCAGCAGCTTGGCAGTGACGGACTATGGCTACACCTTC. The complete variable domain, with remaining parts taken from reference TRBV5-1 and TRBJ1-2, reads KAGVTQTPRYLIKTRGQQVTLSCSPISGHRSVSWYQQTPGQGLQFLFEYFSETQRNKGNFPGRFSGRQFSNSRSEMNVSTLELGDSALYLCASSLAVTDYGYTFGSGTRLTVV.

The chain links TRBV7-8 to TRBJ2-1, with TRBD2 matching over 8 bases. Trimming cost V 5 bases and J 5 bases; bases outside gene matches: 2. The length of the CDR3 is 13 residues. The germline CDR1 and CDR2 sequences are SGHVS and FQNEAQ. The CDR3 DNA reads as TGTGCCAGCAGCCCGGGACTAGACAATGAGCAGTTCTTC. It is translated as CASSPGLDNEQFF.

In DNA form, the CDR3 reads TGTGCCGCCGCCCCTTCTGGGGCCAACGTCCTGACTTTC. Protein: CAAAPSGANVLTF. The chain employs TRBV19 and TRBJ2-6, with D unresolved. Trimming took 11 bases from V and 1 from J, leaving 9 bases between them. Germline CDR1 LNHDA, CDR2 SQIVND (reference sequence). This CDR3 spans 13 amino acids.

The rearrangement joins TRBV6-5 to TRBJ2-2; the D is unclear. Trimming left V 6 bases short and J 4 bases short, with 12 bases between. Germline V lookup: CDR1 MNHEY, CDR2 SVGAGI. This CDR3 comprises 14 residues. CDR3 nucleotides: TGTGCCAGCAGACACCCGATTTCCACCGGGGAGCTGTTTTTT. Protein: CASRHPISTGELFF.

In this sample, this clone turned up a few times. V is TRBV29-1 and J is TRBJ2-1; no firm D call. Deletions cut 3 bases from V and 16 bases from J, with 7 bases between. This CDR3 spans 8 amino acids. CDR1 SQVTM and CDR2 ANQGSEA come from the germline V gene. The CDR3 region is CSVDLSFF. The CDR3, as DNA: TGCAGCGTTGACCTTTCTTTCTTC.

The genes are TRBV18 and TRBJ2-2, with D perhaps matching TRBD1 (6 bases). This CDR3 has 16 residues. CDR1 KGHSH and CDR2 LQKENI come from the germline V gene. V was clipped by 6 bases and J by 1 base, with 15 bases between them. CDR3 nucleotides: TGTGCCAGCTCCGTAACGTTGGGACAGAACACCGGGGAGCTGTTTTTT. Translation gives CASSVTLGQNTGELFF.

This clone showed up just a few times. V gene TRBV29-1 combines with J gene TRBJ2-3; maybe TRBD2 (6 bases). Trimming removed 6 bases at V and 1 base at J, with 17 bases between. Per the germline V gene, CDR1 is SQVTM and CDR2 is ANQGSEA. This CDR3 has 15 residues. The CDR3 region is CSVRGKVTGTDTQYF. CDR3 nucleotide sequence: TGCAGCGTACGCGGGAAAGTAACAGGCACAGATACGCAGTATTTT.

This chain joins TRBV5-6 and TRBJ1-2; 7 positions match TRBD1. Unmatched junction bases numbered 6, after V lost 1 base and J lost 3 bases. This CDR3 comprises 15 residues. Germline V gene sequence: CDR1 SGHDT, CDR2 YYEEEE. The CDR3 nucleotides are TGTGCCAGCAGCTTGTCAGACAGGGTCTACTATGGCTACACCTTC. Translation: CASSLSDRVYYGYTF.

This rearrangement joins TRBV30 to TRBJ2-7, with 10 bases identical to TRBD2. The CDR3 runs 13 residues. V lost 4 bases and J lost 4; bases outside the gene matches: 4. CDR1 is GTSNPN, CDR2 SVGIG, per germline (reference sequence). The CDR3 sequence is CAWTPAGGYEQYF. In DNA form, the CDR3 reads TGTGCCTGGACGCCAGCGGGAGGGTACGAGCAGTACTTC.

The chain is built from TRBV30 and TRBJ1-1; D is uncertain. Trimming shortened V by 3 bases and J by 0 bases, and 8 bases separated the two germline ends. Germline values: CDR1 GTSNPN, CDR2 SVGIG (reference sequence). This CDR3 is 13 amino acids long. Here the CDR3 reads CAWRAGLNTEAFF. The DNA for the CDR3 is TGTGCCTGGAGGGCAGGCCTGAACACTGAAGCTTTCTTT. The complete variable domain, with remaining parts taken from reference TRBV30 and TRBJ1-1, reads SQTIHQWPATLVQPVGSPLSLECTVEGTSNPNLYWYRQAAGRGLQLLFYSVGIGQISSEVPQNLSASRPQDRQFILSSKKLLLSDSGFYLCAWRAGLNTEAFFGQGTRLTVV.

This chain uses TRBV18 with TRBJ2-7, with D perhaps TRBD1 or TRBD2 (5 bases each). The CDR3 length is 15 residues. V was clipped by 3 bases and J by 5 bases, with 17 bases between them. Germline-derived CDR1 and CDR2 are KGHSH and LQKENI. CDR3 sequence (DNA): TGTGCCAGCTCACCGGTGGGCAGGGAGTACAACGAGCAGTACTTC. This codes for CASSPVGREYNEQYF.

The rearrangement joins TRBV27 to TRBJ2-3; D ambiguous. This CDR3 is 15 amino acids long. The V gene lost 5 bases and the J gene lost 2 bases, with 14 bases spanning the gap. CDR1 is MNHEY and CDR2 is SMNVEV in the germline V gene (reference sequence). CDR3 in amino acids: CASSTRTTVTDTQYF. CDR3 bases: TGTGCCAGCAGTACCCGGACCACCGTCACAGATACGCAGTATTTT.

The genes are TRBV6-8 and TRBJ2-5; 7 bases are a match to TRBD2. The trim removed 4 bases at V and 6 bases at J, leaving 14 bases unmatched. Germline CDR1 is MNHGY and CDR2 is SAAAGT. The CDR3 covers 16 residues. The CDR3 nucleotides are TGTGCCAGCAGTTTGTGGGAACTAGCGAGCTCCCAGACCCAGTACTTC. Translation: CASSLWELASSQTQYF.

This chain joins TRBV20-1 and TRBJ2-3; the D gene is possibly TRBD2 (5 bases). Trimming took off 3 bases at V and 11 bases at J, with 12 bases between the two ends. CDR1 and CDR2 from the germline V gene are DFQATT and SNEGSKA (reference sequence). CDR3 length: 11 amino acids. In nucleotides, the CDR3 is TGCAGTGCTAGCGTATCGGGATTGCAGTATTTT. Protein product: CSASVSGLQYF.

V usage is TRBV29-1 and J usage is TRBJ1-1; D ambiguous. The CDR3 sequence is 8 residues long. Trimming cost V 5 bases and J 11 bases, with 6 bases left between them. CDR1 is SQVTM, CDR2 ANQGSEA, per germline. The CDR3 region is CSVSPAFF. In DNA, the CDR3 is TGCAGCGTTTCCCCCGCTTTCTTT. Based on the CDR3 plus reference TRBV29-1 and TRBJ1-1, the full variable domain is SAVISQKPSRDICQRGTSLTIQCQVDSQVTMMFWYRQQPGQSLTLIATANQGSEATYESGFVIDKFPISRPNLTFSTLTVSNMSPEDSSIYLCSVSPAFFGQGTRLTVV.